This T cell receptor beta chain was profiled in a study of blood T cell repertoires in COVID-19. Across the whole study: Spain, Italy and the United States supplied samples that represented acute and convalescent COVID-19.

In the study's own analysis: Amplification of reference gene primers provided the estimated nucleated cell counts. Profiling relied on immunoSEQ multiplex PCR, and the TCRdb table lists in-frame clones only, not all of them. The V and J calls and clone size come from that table; D and trimming were worked out from the DNA. The sample carries a few hundred thousand clones, about 87% recorded once. The CDR3 consists of 15 residues. V gave up 4 bases and J gave up 0 bases, with 13 bases separating them. CDR1 SGHDT and CDR2 YYEEEE come from the germline V gene. The receptor's source is a man between 60 and 75 years old with acute or convalescent COVID-19. The rearrangement links TRBV5-6 to TRBJ1-2; D may be TRBD1 (6 bases). The sequenced sample consisted of peripheral blood. The DNA for the CDR3 is TGTGCCAGCAGCCGGGGGGCAGGATCTAACTATGGCTACACCTTC. It translates to CASSRGAGSNYGYTF.